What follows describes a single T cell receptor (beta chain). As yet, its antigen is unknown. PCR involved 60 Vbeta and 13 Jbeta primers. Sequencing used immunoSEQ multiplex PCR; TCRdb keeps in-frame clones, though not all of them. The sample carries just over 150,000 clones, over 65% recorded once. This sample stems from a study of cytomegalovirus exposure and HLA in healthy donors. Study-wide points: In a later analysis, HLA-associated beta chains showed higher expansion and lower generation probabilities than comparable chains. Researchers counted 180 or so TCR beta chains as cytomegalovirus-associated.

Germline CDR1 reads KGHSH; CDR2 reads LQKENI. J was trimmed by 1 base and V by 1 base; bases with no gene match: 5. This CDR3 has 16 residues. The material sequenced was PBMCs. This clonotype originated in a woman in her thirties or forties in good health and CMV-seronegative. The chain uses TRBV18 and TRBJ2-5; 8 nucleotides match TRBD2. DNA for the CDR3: TGTGCCAGCTCACCACTCCGGCGGGGGGTCCAAGAGACCCAGTACTTC. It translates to CASSPLRRGVQETQYF.